This T cell receptor (beta chain) originates from a study of T cells in Graves' hyperthyroidism and ophthalmopathy. This clonotype was detected a few times. Its antigen is unidentified. Study-wide results and caveats: Most thyroid-expanded clonotypes above 0.001 were also found in blood.

There were TCR beta CDR3 regions amplified from RNA transcripts. Carried out on the TCR CDR3, a first-round RT-PCR used the HTBI primer set. TCRdb reprocessed the multiplex PCR reads with MiXCR, giving one entry per CDR3 protein. This sample has around 490,000 distinct CDR3 sequences, with nearly 20% found just once. Germline V gene sequence: CDR1 LGHNA, CDR2 YNFKEQ. The CDR3 contains 13 residues. The V and J ends lost 1 base and 0 bases respectively, with 4 bases between them. V usage is TRBV4-2 and J usage is TRBJ2-7; D remains ambiguous. Sequenced sample: blood. The TCR was taken from a man between 40 and 49 years old with Graves' ophthalmopathy. CDR3 coding DNA: TGTGCCAGCAGCCAAGCGGTCTCCTACGAGCAGTACTTC. Protein product: CASSQAVSYEQYF.